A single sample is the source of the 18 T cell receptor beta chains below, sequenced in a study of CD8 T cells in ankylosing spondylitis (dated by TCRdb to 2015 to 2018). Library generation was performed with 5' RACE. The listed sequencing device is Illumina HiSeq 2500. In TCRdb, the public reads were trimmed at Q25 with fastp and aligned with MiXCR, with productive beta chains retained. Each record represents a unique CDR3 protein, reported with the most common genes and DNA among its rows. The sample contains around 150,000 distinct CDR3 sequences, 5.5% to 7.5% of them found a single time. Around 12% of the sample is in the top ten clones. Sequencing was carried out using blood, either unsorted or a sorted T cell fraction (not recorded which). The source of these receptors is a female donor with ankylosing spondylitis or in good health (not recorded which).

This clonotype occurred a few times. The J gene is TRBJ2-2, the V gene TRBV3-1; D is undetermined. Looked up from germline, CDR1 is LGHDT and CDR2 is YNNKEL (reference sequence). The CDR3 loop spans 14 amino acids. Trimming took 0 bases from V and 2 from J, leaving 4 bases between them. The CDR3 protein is CASSQEGNTGELFF. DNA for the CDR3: TGTGCCAGCAGCCAAGAGGGCAACACCGGGGAGCTGTTTTTT.

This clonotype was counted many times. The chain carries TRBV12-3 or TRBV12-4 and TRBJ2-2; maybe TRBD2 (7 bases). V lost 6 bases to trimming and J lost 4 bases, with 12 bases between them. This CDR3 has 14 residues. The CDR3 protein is CASSGGGGTGELFF. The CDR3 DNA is TGTGCCAGCAGCGGGGGAGGGGGCACCGGGGAGCTGTTTTTT.

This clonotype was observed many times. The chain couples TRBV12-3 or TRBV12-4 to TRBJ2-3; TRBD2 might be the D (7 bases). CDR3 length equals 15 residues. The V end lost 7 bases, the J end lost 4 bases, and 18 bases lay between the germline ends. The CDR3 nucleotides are TGTGCCAGCACCCTAGGGGGGGGGTCCGCAGATACGCAGTATTTT. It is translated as CASTLGGGSADTQYF.

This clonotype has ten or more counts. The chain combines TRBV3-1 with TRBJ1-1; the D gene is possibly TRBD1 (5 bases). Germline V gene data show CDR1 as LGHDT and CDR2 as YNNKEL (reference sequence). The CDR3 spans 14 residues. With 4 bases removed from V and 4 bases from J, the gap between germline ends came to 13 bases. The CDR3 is CASSLWGDFTEAFF. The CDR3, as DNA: TGTGCCAGCAGCCTATGGGGGGATTTCACTGAAGCTTTCTTT.

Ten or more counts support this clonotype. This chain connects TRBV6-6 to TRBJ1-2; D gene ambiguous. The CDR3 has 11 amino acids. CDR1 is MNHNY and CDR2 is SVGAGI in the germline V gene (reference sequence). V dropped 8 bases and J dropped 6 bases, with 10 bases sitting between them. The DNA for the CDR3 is TGTGCCAGCTCCGGGCCGAATGGCTACACCTTC. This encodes CASSGPNGYTF.

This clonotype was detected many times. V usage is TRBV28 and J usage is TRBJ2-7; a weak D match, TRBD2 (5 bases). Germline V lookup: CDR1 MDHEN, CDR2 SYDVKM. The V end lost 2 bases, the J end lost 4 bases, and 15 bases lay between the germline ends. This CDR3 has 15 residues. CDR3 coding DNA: TGTGCCAGCAGTTTACCCGGGGTGGGTTTTTACGAGCAGTACTTC. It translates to CASSLPGVGFYEQYF. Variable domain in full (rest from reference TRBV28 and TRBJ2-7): DVKVTQSSRYLVKRTGEKVFLECVQDMDHENMFWYRQDPGLGLRLIYFSYDVKMKEKGDIPEGYSVSREKKERFSLILESASTNQTSMYLCASSLPGVGFYEQYFGPGTRLTVT.

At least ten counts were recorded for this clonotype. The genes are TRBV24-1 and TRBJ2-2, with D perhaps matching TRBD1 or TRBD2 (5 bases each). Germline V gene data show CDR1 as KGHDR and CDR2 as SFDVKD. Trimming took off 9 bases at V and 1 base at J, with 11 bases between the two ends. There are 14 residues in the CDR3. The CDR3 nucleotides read TGTGCCACCGAGGGGTCAGGGAACACCGGGGAGCTGTTTTTT. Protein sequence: CATEGSGNTGELFF.

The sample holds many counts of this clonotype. The CDR3 DNA follows: TGTGCCAGCACCACACACAGGGGGCTGGGTGAAAAACTGTTTTTT. The encoded protein is CASTTHRGLGEKLFF. V usage is TRBV12-3 or TRBV12-4 and J usage is TRBJ1-4; 9 bases are shared with TRBD1. The V segment lost 7 bases and the J segment 7 bases; nucleotides outside the gene matches: 10. This CDR3 region has 15 residues.

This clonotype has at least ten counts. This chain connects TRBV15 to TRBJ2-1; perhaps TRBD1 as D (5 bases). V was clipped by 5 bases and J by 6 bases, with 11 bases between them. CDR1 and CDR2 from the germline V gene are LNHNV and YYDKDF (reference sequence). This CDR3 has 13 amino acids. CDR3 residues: CATSSPRVNEQFF. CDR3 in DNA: TGTGCCACCAGCTCCCCCAGGGTCAATGAGCAGTTCTTC. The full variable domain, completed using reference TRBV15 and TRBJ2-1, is DAMVIQNPRYQVTQFGKPVTLSCSQTLNHNVMYWYQQKSSQAPKLLFHYYDKDFNNEADTPDNFQSRRPNTSFCFLDIRSPGLGDTAMYLCATSSPRVNEQFFGPGTRLTVL.

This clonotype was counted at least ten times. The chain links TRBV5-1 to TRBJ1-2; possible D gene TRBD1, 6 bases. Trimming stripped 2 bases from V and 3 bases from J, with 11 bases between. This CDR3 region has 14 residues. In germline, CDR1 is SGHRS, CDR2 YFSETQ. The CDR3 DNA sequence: TGCGCCAGCAGCTTTTCTCAGGGGCACTATGGCTACACCTTC. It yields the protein CASSFSQGHYGYTF.

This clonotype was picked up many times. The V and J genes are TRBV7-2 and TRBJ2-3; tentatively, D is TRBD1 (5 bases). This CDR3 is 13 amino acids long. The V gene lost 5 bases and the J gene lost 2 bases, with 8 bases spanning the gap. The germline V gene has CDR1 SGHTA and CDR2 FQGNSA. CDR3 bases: TGTGCCAGCAGCCCAGGGATCACAGATACGCAGTATTTT. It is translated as CASSPGITDTQYF. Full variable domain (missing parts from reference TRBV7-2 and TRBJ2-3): GAGVSQSPSNKVTEKGKDVELRCDPISGHTALYWYRQSLGQGLEFLIYFQGNSAPDKSGLPSDRFSAERTGGSVSTLTIQRTQQEDSAVYLCASSPGITDTQYFGPGTRLTVL.

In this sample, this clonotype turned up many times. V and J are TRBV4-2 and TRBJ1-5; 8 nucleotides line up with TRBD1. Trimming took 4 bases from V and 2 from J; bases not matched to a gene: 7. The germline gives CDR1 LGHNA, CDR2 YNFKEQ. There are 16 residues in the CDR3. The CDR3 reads CASSPEADRGNQPQHF. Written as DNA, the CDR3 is TGTGCCAGCAGCCCAGAAGCGGACAGGGGCAATCAGCCCCAGCATTTT.

Here the CDR3 reads CASSLYRADNEQFF. As DNA, the CDR3 is TGTGCCAGCAGCCTCTATAGAGCCGACAATGAGCAGTTCTTC. V is TRBV11-2 and J is TRBJ2-1, with unresolved D. Germline loops: CDR1 SGHAT, CDR2 FQNNGV. This CDR3 contains 14 residues. V lost 5 bases to trimming and J lost 5 bases, with 13 bases between them.

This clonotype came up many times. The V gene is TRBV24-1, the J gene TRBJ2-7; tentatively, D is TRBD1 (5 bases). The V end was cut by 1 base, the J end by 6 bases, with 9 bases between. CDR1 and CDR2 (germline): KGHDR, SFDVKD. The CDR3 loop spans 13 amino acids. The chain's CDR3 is CATSDFRGGEQYF. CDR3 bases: TGTGCCACCAGTGATTTTAGGGGCGGCGAGCAGTACTTC.

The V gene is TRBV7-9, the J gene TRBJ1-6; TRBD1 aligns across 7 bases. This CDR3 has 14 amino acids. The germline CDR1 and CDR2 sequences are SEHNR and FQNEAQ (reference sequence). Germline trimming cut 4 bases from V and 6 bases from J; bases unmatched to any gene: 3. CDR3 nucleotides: TGTGCCAGCAGCTCTCAGGGGGTTAATTCACCCCTCCACTTT. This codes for CASSSQGVNSPLHF.

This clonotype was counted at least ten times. CDR3 nucleotide sequence: TGTGCCAGCAGCTTAATTAGGTTTCATGAAGCTTTCTTT. Translating gives CASSLIRFHEAFF. The V gene is TRBV7-2, the J gene TRBJ1-1; D is unclear. This CDR3 is 13 amino acids long. Germline V lookup: CDR1 SGHTA, CDR2 FQGNSA. The V end lost 2 bases, the J end lost 7 bases, and 11 bases lay between the germline ends.

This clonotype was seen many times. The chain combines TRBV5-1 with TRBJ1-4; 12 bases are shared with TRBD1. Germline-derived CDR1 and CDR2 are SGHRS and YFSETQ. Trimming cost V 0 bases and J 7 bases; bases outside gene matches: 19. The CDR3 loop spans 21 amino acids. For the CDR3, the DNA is TGCGCCAGCAGCTTGGGTCCCTTCGCTCGGGACAGGGGGCTCAGGAGTGAAAAACTGTTTTTT. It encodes CASSLGPFARDRGLRSEKLFF.

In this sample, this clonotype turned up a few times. CDR3 DNA sequence: TGTGCCAGCAGTTTCGCAACCGGGACAATTCCCTACGAGCAGTACTTC. Its translation is CASSFATGTIPYEQYF. The chain joins TRBV12-3 or TRBV12-4 to TRBJ2-7; possible D gene TRBD1, 6 bases. V shed 3 bases and J shed 2 bases, with 17 bases lying between them. This CDR3 has 16 amino acids.